These 6 T cell receptor beta chains were sequenced from one sample in a study of technical replicates of blood from several donors. Libraries were prepared by immunoSEQ multiplex PCR; TCRdb keeps only in-frame clonotypes and omits some of them. The data show more than 75,000 clones, around 94% seen once. Sequenced: T cells isolated from PBMCs. The receptors were sampled from a human donor in good health.

The chain links TRBV2 to TRBJ2-3; 11 bases line up with TRBD2. Germline assignment: CDR1 SNHLY and CDR2 FYNNEI. V shed 7 bases and J 5 bases; nucleotides not matched to a gene: 5. The CDR3 extends over 14 amino acids. The CDR3 nucleotides read TGTGCCAGCATCCGAGGACTAGCGGGAGATACGCAGTATTTT. It specifies CASIRGLAGDTQYF.

The chain carries TRBV4-3 and TRBJ2-3; 8 bases fit TRBD2. V dropped 0 bases and J dropped 5; count of bases not matched to a gene: 7. The germline V gene has CDR1 LGHNA and CDR2 YSLEER. The CDR3 runs to 16 residues. The CDR3 sequence: CASSQDVAGLGDTQYF. CDR3 nucleotide sequence: TGCGCCAGCAGCCAAGATGTAGCGGGATTAGGAGATACGCAGTATTTT.

The rearrangement uses TRBV27 and TRBJ2-7; 9 bases align to TRBD1. This CDR3 comprises 14 residues. The germline V gene encodes CDR1 MNHEY and CDR2 SMNVEV (reference sequence). The junction had 2 bases not matched to a gene; V was cut back by 2 bases and J by 3 bases. CDR3 DNA sequence: TGTGCCAGCAGTTTAGGACAGGGGTACTACGAGCAGTACTTC. Translation gives CASSLGQGYYEQYF.

The rearrangement uses TRBV25-1 and TRBJ1-4, with 7 nucleotides matching TRBD1. Germline assignment: CDR1 MGHDK and CDR2 SYGVNS. The CDR3 contains 13 residues. V dropped 8 bases and J dropped 8; count of bases not matched to a gene: 8. The CDR3: CASLDRVREKLFF. The DNA of the CDR3 is TGTGCCAGCCTAGACAGGGTTCGGGAAAAACTGTTTTTT. The whole variable domain, remainder taken from reference TRBV25-1 and TRBJ1-4, is EADIYQTPRYLVIGTGKKITLECSQTMGHDKMYWYQQDPGMELHLIHYSYGVNSTEKGDLSSESTVSRIRTEHFPLTLESARPSHTSQYLCASLDRVREKLFFGSGTQLSVL.

The V and J genes are TRBV30 and TRBJ1-2, with D perhaps TRBD1 (5 bases). CDR1 and CDR2 from the germline V gene are GTSNPN and SVGIG (reference sequence). V lost 6 bases and J lost 4, with 9 bases in between. CDR3 length equals 11 residues. The CDR3 loop reads CACDSAYGYTF. CDR3 DNA sequence: TGTGCCTGCGACAGTGCCTATGGCTACACCTTC.

V usage is TRBV29-1 and J usage is TRBJ1-5; D not resolved. There are 13 residues in the CDR3. V lost 6 bases and J lost 5, with 14 bases in between. Germline V gene data show CDR1 as SQVTM and CDR2 as ANQGSEA. The CDR3 sequence: CSVAFTRDQPQHF. The CDR3 DNA sequence: TGCAGCGTGGCCTTCACTCGGGATCAGCCCCAGCATTTT.